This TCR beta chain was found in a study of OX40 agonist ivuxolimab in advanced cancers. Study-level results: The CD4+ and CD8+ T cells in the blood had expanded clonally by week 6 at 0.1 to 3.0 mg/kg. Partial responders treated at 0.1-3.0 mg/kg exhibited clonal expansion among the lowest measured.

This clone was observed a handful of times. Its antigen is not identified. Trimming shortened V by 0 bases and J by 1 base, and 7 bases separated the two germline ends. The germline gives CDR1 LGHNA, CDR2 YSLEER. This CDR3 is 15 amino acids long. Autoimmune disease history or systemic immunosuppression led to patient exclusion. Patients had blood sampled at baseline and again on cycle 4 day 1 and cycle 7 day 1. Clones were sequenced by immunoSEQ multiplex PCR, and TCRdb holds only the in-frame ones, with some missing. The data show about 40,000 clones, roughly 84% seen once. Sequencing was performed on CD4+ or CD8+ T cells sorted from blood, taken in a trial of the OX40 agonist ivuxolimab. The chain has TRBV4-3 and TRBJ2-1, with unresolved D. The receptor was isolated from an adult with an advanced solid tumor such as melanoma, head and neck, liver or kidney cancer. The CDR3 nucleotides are TGCGCCAGCAGCCAAGATAGTGGATCCTACAATGAGCAGTTCTTC. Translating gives CASSQDSGSYNEQFF.